One sample yielded the 20 T cell receptor beta chains listed below, sequenced in a study of post-analysis software for immune sequencing data. Study-wide results and caveats: There were about 5 TRBV segments more frequent in patients than controls, and TRBV5-6, TRBV5-1 and TRBV20-1 were among them.

For these receptors, no antigen is known. The library was made from cDNA and included unique molecular identifiers. Each CDR3 protein gets one entry after TCRdb re-called the PCR reads with MiXCR. The table shows approximately 360,000 distinct CDR3 sequences, with around a third occurring only once. The specimen sequenced was blood. These receptors were collected from a girl under 18 with multiple sclerosis.

This chain joins TRBV29-1 and TRBJ1-2; TRBD1 aligns across 9 bases. The germline gives CDR1 SQVTM, CDR2 ANQGSEA. With V trimmed by 0 bases and J by 4 bases, 9 bases remained unmatched. The CDR3 covers 16 residues. This CDR3 is CSVEDPWDRERYGYTF. The CDR3 region has the DNA TGCAGCGTTGAAGATCCTTGGGACAGGGAGCGCTATGGCTACACCTTC.

The chain uses TRBV20-1 and TRBJ2-1; tentative D call: TRBD2 (5 bases). The CDR3 spans 15 residues. Per germline, CDR1 DFQATT and CDR2 SNEGSKA (reference sequence). V lost 6 bases and J 0 bases, leaving 15 bases between the germline ends. CDR3 region: CSAEPAAFSYNEQFF. CDR3 nucleotides: TGCAGTGCGGAACCAGCGGCATTCTCCTACAATGAGCAGTTCTTC.

Only one count was recorded for this clonotype. A much larger clonotype is one base distant, so this may be a read error. The chain links TRBV9 to TRBJ1-2; D gene ambiguous. This CDR3 comprises 13 residues. The germline CDR1 and CDR2 sequences are SGDLS and YYNGEE. This chain's CDR3 is CANSVVEGYGYTF. The CDR3 DNA is TGTGCCAACAGCGTAGTGGAGGGCTATGGCTACACCTTC.

DNA of the CDR3: TGTGCCAGCAGCTTAAACAGCGCGTACGAGCAGTACTTC. This sequence encodes CASSLNSAYEQYF. This chain links TRBV5-6 with TRBJ2-7; D unresolved. Trimming cost V 2 bases and J 4 bases, with 10 bases left between them. CDR1 SGHDT and CDR2 YYEEEE come from the germline V gene. There are 13 residues in the CDR3.

The chain employs TRBV7-9 and TRBJ1-2; weak D call: TRBD1 (6 bases). Germline CDR1 is SEHNR and CDR2 is FQNEAQ (reference sequence). Trimming took off 8 bases at V and 6 bases at J, with 16 bases between the two ends. CDR3 length equals 13 residues. In DNA form, the CDR3 reads TGTGCCAGCCGGCCGGATACAGGGCATGGCTACACCTTC. It codes for CASRPDTGHGYTF.

This chain joins TRBV20-1 and TRBJ2-1, with 13 nucleotides matching TRBD2. Germline lookup yields CDR1 DFQATT and CDR2 SNEGSKA (reference sequence). The V gene end was trimmed by 0 bases and the J gene end by 7 bases; junction bases not matched to a gene: 6. This CDR3 is built from 16 residues. CDR3 coding DNA: TGCAGTGCTAGAGAGGTACTAGCGGGGGGGCGAAATGAGCAGTTCTTC. Protein product: CSAREVLAGGRNEQFF.

This clonotype was seen more than once but under ten times. V gene TRBV29-1 combines with J gene TRBJ2-4; 7 nucleotides align to TRBD1. There are 13 residues in the CDR3. CDR1 is SQVTM, CDR2 ANQGSEA, per germline. Unmatched junction bases numbered 8, after V lost 5 bases and J lost 7 bases. The chain's CDR3 is CSVNGQVSNIQYF. CDR3 bases: TGCAGCGTTAACGGACAGGTCTCTAACATTCAGTACTTC.

This rearrangement joins TRBV15 to TRBJ1-5, with D uncertain. Trimming cost V 0 bases and J 1 base, with 7 bases left between them. Germline V gives CDR1 LNHNV, CDR2 YYDKDF (reference sequence). This CDR3 spans 15 amino acids. The CDR3 loop reads CATSRDPGSNQPQHF. The CDR3 nucleotides read TGTGCCACCAGCAGAGATCCAGGCAGCAATCAGCCCCAGCATTTT. The full variable domain, completed using reference TRBV15 and TRBJ1-5, is DAMVIQNPRYQVTQFGKPVTLSCSQTLNHNVMYWYQQKSSQAPKLLFHYYDKDFNNEADTPDNFQSRRPNTSFCFLDIRSPGLGDTAMYLCATSRDPGSNQPQHFGDGTRLSIL.

The chain employs TRBV5-1 and TRBJ1-1; D is unclear. Germline CDR1 reads SGHRS; CDR2 reads YFSETQ. The CDR3 runs 13 residues. Trimming stripped 7 bases from V and 1 base from J, with 11 bases between. CDR3 coding DNA: TGCGCCAGCCGGCCCGGTGGGAACACTGAAGCTTTCTTT. Translated, it gives CASRPGGNTEAFF.

The rearrangement links TRBV2 to TRBJ2-7; no clear D gene. CDR1 is SNHLY and CDR2 is FYNNEI in the germline V gene. Trimming left V 5 bases short and J 4 bases short, with 15 bases between. The CDR3 contains 14 residues. For the CDR3, the DNA is TGTGCCAGCAGTAAAACCGGGCATCCATACGAGCAGTACTTC. Residues: CASSKTGHPYEQYF.

This chain connects TRBV7-3 to TRBJ2-1; the D is unclear. This CDR3 has 14 residues. V was clipped by 0 bases and J by 5 bases, with 8 bases between them. CDR1 SGHTA and CDR2 FQGTGA come from the germline V gene. The CDR3 DNA reads as TGTGCCAGCAGCTTAACGCCTAAACACAATGAGCAGTTCTTC. Its protein is CASSLTPKHNEQFF.

This clonotype was seen a few times. The rearrangement joins TRBV29-1 to TRBJ2-1; D remains ambiguous. CDR3 size: 12 residues. Trimming removed 3 bases at V and 8 bases at J, with 11 bases between. Per the germline V gene, CDR1 is SQVTM and CDR2 is ANQGSEA. CDR3 loop: CSVDTQKYEQFF. Written as DNA, the CDR3 is TGCAGCGTTGATACGCAAAAGTATGAGCAGTTCTTC.

This clonotype has just a few counts. The genes are TRBV4-1 and TRBJ1-2; no firm D call. V lost 4 bases, J lost 4 bases, and 13 bases lay in between. The CDR3 spans 14 residues. Germline V gene sequence: CDR1 MGHRA, CDR2 YSYEKL. This chain's CDR3 is CASSPPSASYGYTF. The CDR3 nucleotides are TGCGCCAGCAGCCCCCCCAGCGCGAGCTATGGCTACACCTTC.

This clonotype came up a few times. The chain is built from TRBV3-1 and TRBJ2-7; D remains unclear. The CDR3 length is 14 residues. Trimming pared 1 base from V and 5 bases from J, leaving 12 bases between. The germline CDR1 and CDR2 sequences are LGHDT and YNNKEL (reference sequence). The CDR3 sequence: CASSQGIRPHEQYF. CDR3 nucleotide sequence: TGTGCCAGCAGCCAAGGGATAAGGCCTCACGAGCAGTACTTC.

The genes are TRBV6-6 and TRBJ2-7, with 10 positions matching TRBD1. With 5 bases clipped from V and 7 bases from J, the junction kept 8 bases outside the gene matches. The CDR3 is 14 residues long. The germline V gene encodes CDR1 MNHNY and CDR2 SVGAGI (reference sequence). CDR3 in amino acids: CASSGRQGAREQYF. CDR3 nucleotide sequence: TGTGCCAGCAGTGGCAGACAGGGGGCGAGGGAGCAGTACTTC.

The chain couples TRBV10-1 to TRBJ2-3, with 10 bases aligning to TRBD2. Looked up from germline, CDR1 is WNHNN and CDR2 is SYGVQD (reference sequence). V lost 5 bases to trimming and J lost 2 bases; unmatched junction nucleotides: 4. The CDR3 consists of 15 residues. CDR3: CASSYGTSDTDTQYF. The CDR3 DNA follows: TGCGCCAGCAGTTACGGGACTAGCGACACAGATACGCAGTATTTT.

The chain links TRBV6-1 to TRBJ2-1, with 11 bases matching TRBD2. The CDR3 is 16 amino acids. The J segment lost 1 base and the V segment lost 4 bases, leaving 3 bases of the junction unmatched. In germline, CDR1 is MNHNS, CDR2 SASEGT. The DNA for the CDR3 is TGTGCCAGCAGTGGACTAGCGGGGATATCCTACAATGAGCAGTTCTTC. This encodes CASSGLAGISYNEQFF.

This chain uses TRBV11-2 with TRBJ2-3; 7 bases align to TRBD2. Per germline, CDR1 SGHAT and CDR2 FQNNGV. V shed 5 bases and J 0 bases; nucleotides not matched to a gene: 5. The CDR3 extends over 15 amino acids. The CDR3 region is CASSHRDYSTDTQYF. CDR3 DNA: TGTGCCAGCAGCCACCGGGACTACAGCACAGATACGCAGTATTTT.

In its sample, this clonotype was seen once. V is TRBV20-1 and J is TRBJ2-1; 10 nucleotides agree with TRBD1. Germline V lookup: CDR1 DFQATT, CDR2 SNEGSKA (reference sequence). J lost 7 bases, V lost 6 bases, and 9 bases had no gene match. This CDR3 is built from 14 residues. DNA of the CDR3: TGCAGTGCGATAGGAAGGACAGGGGGAAATGAGCAGTTCTTC. Its protein product is CSAIGRTGGNEQFF.

The V call is TRBV11-3, the J call TRBJ2-7; 9 bases match TRBD1. V shed 4 bases and J 1 base; nucleotides not matched to a gene: 5. Germline-derived CDR1 and CDR2 are SGHNT and YENEEA. This CDR3 region has 15 residues. CDR3 amino acids: CASSSGTGTSYEQYF. The DNA of the CDR3 is TGTGCCAGCAGCTCAGGGACAGGGACATCCTACGAGCAGTACTTC.